A selection of T cell receptor beta chains follows, all from one sample in a study of cytomegalovirus exposure and HLA in healthy donors. Profiling relied on immunoSEQ multiplex PCR, and the TCRdb table lists in-frame clones only, not all of them. The table lists tens of thousands of clones, roughly 70% of them singletons, with 22% in the top ten. Sequencing was performed on PBMCs. The receptor source for this set is a woman aged 50 to 60 in good health and CMV-seropositive. Each CDR3 is given with its conserved first and last residue. A D gene is named only where the DNA matches it firmly. Not every row has a clone size; where given, it reads once, few, many or a size class.

>TRBJ2-7|.|.|TRBV7-2
CASSLQGPYEQYF
TGTGCCAGCAGCCTACAGGGTCCCTACGAGCAGTACTTC
>TRBJ1-2|TRBD1|.|TRBV6-4
CASSIIPGQMYGYTF
TGTGCCAGCAGCATTATTCCGGGACAGATGTATGGCTACACCTTC
>TRBJ1-1|.|.|TRBV4-2
CASSQDRGTVTEAFF
TGTGCCAGCAGCCAAGATCGCGGGACGGTCACTGAAGCTTTCTTT
>TRBJ2-5|TRBD2|.|TRBV7-8
CASSSRTSFTGAQYF
TGTGCCAGCAGCTCTCGGACTAGCTTTACCGGGGCCCAGTACTTC
>TRBJ2-3|TRBD2|.|TRBV4-2
CASSHTGLADTDTQYF
TGTGCCAGCAGCCACACGGGACTAGCGGACACAGATACGCAGTATTTT
>TRBJ1-1|.|.|TRBV5-8
CASSLYRRAFGPAEAFF
TGTGCCAGCAGCTTGTATAGGAGGGCGTTTGGGCCGGCTGAAGCTTTCTTT
>TRBJ2-7|.|.|TRBV14
CASSHGTYEQYF
TGTGCCAGCAGCCATGGCACCTACGAGCAGTACTTC
>TRBJ2-7|.|.|TRBV7-9
CASSPRTASSYEQYF
TGTGCCAGCAGCCCACGGACAGCGAGCTCCTACGAGCAGTACTTC
>TRBJ2-7|.|.|TRBV18
CASSRRDTLSYEQYF
TGTGCCAGCTCACGCCGGGACACACTCTCCTACGAGCAGTACTTC
>TRBJ1-5|.|.|TRBV13
CASSLNGGGLDQPQHF
TGTGCCAGCAGCTTAAATGGCGGGGGGTTGGATCAGCCCCAGCATTTT
>TRBJ2-7|TRBD1|.|TRBV28
CASSLRTGRREQYF
TGTGCCAGCAGTTTAAGGACAGGGCGTCGGGAGCAGTACTTC
>TRBJ1-2|.|.|TRBV27
CASSPYLGSNYGYTF
TGTGCCAGCAGCCCCTATCTGGGCAGTAACTATGGCTACACCTTC
>TRBJ2-7|TRBD2|.|TRBV29-1
CSVLFSGRMYF
TGCAGCGTCCTCTTTAGCGGGAGAATGTACTTC
>TRBJ2-1|.|.|TRBV7-2
CASSPPPSYEQFF
TGTGCCAGCAGCCCACCTCCTAGCTATGAGCAGTTCTTC
>TRBJ2-7|.|.|TRBV10-3
CAISEGGTTYEQYF
TGTGCCATCAGTGAGGGAGGGACCACCTACGAGCAGTACTTC
>TRBJ1-5|TRBD1|.|TRBV7-8
CASSPFDRGGDQPQHF
TGTGCCAGCAGTCCCTTCGACAGGGGAGGGGATCAGCCCCAGCATTTT
>TRBJ2-1|.|once|TRBV20-1
CSAREQSKQFF
TGCAGTGCTAGAGAACAGTCAAAGCAGTTCTTC
>TRBJ2-7|.|few|TRBV6-5
CASSSTNRYEQYF
TGTGCCAGCAGTTCGACTAACCGCTACGAGCAGTACTTC
>TRBJ2-7|.|few|TRBV7-6
CASSLYQGPNEQYF
TGTGCCAGCAGCTTATACCAGGGGCCCAACGAGCAGTACTTC
>TRBJ2-5|.|few|TRBV28
CASSLSVAGQETQYF
TGTGCCAGCAGTTTATCGGTTGCGGGTCAAGAGACCCAGTACTTC
>TRBJ1-5|.|.|TRBV29-1
CSVEDGSYSNQPQHF
TGCAGCGTTGAAGATGGCAGTTATAGCAATCAGCCCCAGCATTTT
>TRBJ2-5|TRBD2|.|TRBV25-1
CASSEYASGDTRYF
TGTGCCAGCAGTGAATACGCTAGCGGGGATACCCGTTACTTC
>TRBJ2-2|.|.|TRBV7-9
CASSSGLNTGELFF
TGTGCCAGCAGTTCGGGACTTAACACCGGGGAGCTGTTTTTT